This T cell receptor (beta chain) was sequenced during a study of cytomegalovirus exposure and HLA in healthy donors. On the study more broadly: Early release data held some 80 million unique TCRs from HLA-typed donors.

Regarding the study as a whole: Most likely, a cluster of highly shared sequence variants arose as a sequencing artifact. TCR beta V segments were, for the most part, productive about 87% or about 30% of the time in an earlier analysis.

This PCR relied on a set of 60 Vbeta primers and 13 Jbeta primers. Data came from immunoSEQ multiplex PCR; TCRdb stores just in-frame clones and leaves some out. The sample lists over 100,000 clones; more than 65% were seen once. Donors were ostensibly healthy at sampling, although undocumented immune exposures were probable. V was trimmed by 9 bases and J by 0 bases, leaving 9 bases between them. The germline V gene has CDR1 MNHEY and CDR2 SVGAGI. The CDR3 extends over 13 amino acids. A word on this clone: What it binds is not known.

The chain combines TRBV6-5 with TRBJ1-3; no clear D. The sequenced sample was PBMCs. This receptor was obtained from a woman aged 18-29 years in good health and CMV-seropositive. Here the CDR3 reads CASRVASGNTIYF. The CDR3 region has the DNA TGTGCCAGTAGAGTTGCCTCTGGAAACACCATATATTTT.